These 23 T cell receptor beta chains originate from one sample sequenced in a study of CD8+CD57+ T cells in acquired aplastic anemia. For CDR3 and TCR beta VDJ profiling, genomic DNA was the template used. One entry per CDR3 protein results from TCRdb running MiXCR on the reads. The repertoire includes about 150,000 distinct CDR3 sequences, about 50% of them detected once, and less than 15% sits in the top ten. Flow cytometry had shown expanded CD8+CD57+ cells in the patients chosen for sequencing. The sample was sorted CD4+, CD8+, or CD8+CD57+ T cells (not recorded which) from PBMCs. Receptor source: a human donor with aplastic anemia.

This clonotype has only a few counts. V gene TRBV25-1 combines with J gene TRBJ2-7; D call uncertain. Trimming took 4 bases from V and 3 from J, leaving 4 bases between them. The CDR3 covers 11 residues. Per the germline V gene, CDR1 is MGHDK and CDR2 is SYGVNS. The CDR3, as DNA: TGTGCCAGCAGTGTAGTCTACGAGCAGTACTTC. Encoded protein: CASSVVYEQYF.

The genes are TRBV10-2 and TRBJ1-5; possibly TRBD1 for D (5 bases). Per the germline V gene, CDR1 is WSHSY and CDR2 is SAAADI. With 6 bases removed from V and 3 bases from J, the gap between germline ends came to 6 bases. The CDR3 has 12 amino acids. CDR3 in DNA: TGCGCCAGCAGGGACAACAATCAGCCCCAGCATTTT. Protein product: CASRDNNQPQHF.

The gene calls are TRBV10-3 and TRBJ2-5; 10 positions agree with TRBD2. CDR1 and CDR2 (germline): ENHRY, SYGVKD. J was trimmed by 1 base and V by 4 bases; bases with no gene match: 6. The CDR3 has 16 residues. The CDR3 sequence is CAISGLAGASQETQYF. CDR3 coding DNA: TGTGCCATCAGTGGTCTAGCGGGGGCCAGCCAAGAGACCCAGTACTTC.

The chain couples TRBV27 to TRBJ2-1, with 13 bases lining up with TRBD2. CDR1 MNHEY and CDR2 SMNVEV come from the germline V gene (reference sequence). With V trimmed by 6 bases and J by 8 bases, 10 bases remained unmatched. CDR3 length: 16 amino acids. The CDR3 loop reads CASRSPTSGGAYEQFF. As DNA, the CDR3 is TGTGCCAGCAGGTCACCAACTAGCGGGGGGGCATATGAGCAGTTCTTC.

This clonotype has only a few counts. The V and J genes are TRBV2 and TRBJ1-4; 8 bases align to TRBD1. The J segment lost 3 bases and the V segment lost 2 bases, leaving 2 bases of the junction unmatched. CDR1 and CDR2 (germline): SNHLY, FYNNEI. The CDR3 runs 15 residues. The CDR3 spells CASSESTGANEKLFF. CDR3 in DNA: TGTGCCAGCAGTGAATCGACAGGGGCTAATGAAAAACTGTTTTTT. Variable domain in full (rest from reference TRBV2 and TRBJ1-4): EPEVTQTPSHQVTQMGQEVILRCVPISNHLYFYWYRQILGQKVEFLVSFYNNEISEKSEIFDDQFSVERPDGSNFTLKIRSTKLEDSAMYFCASSESTGANEKLFFGSGTQLSVL.

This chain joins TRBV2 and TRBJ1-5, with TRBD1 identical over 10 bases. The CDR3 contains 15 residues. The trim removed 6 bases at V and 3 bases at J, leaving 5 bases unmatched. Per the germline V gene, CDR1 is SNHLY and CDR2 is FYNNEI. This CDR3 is CASRTGGVVNQPQHF. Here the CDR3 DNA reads TGTGCCAGCAGGACAGGGGGCGTTGTCAATCAGCCCCAGCATTTT.

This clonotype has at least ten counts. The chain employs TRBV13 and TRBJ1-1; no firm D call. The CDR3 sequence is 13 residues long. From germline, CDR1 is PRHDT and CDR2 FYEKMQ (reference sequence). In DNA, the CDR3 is TGTGCTAGCGAGGAGTGGGGAGCTGATAAAGCTTTCTTT. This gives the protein CASEEWGADKAFF.

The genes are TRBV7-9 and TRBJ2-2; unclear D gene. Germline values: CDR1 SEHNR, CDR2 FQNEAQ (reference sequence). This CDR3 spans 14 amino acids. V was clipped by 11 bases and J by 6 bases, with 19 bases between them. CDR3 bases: TGTGCCCCCAACGATCAACTGGGTTCCGGGGAGCTGTTTTTT. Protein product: CAPNDQLGSGELFF.

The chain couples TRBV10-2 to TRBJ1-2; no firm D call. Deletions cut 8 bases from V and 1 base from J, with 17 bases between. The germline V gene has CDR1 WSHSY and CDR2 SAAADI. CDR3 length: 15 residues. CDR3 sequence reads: CASCAQNSLNYGYTF. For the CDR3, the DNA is TGCGCCAGCTGTGCGCAGAACAGCCTTAACTATGGCTACACCTTC.

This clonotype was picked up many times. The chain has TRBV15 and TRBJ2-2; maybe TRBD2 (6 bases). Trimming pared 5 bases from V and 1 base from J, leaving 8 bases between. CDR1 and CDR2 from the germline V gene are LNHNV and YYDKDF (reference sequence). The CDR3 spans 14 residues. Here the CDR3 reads CATSLTRNTGELFF. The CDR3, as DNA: TGTGCCACCAGCCTGACTAGGAACACCGGGGAGCTGTTTTTT.

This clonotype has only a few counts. The CDR3 coding sequence is TGCAGCGTTGAAGCTAGGGCCGGGGAGCTGTTTTTT. Its protein is CSVEARAGELFF. The chain joins TRBV29-1 to TRBJ2-2; no definite D call. This CDR3 comprises 12 residues. V was pared by 1 base and J by 6 bases, with 6 bases between. Germline V gene data show CDR1 as SQVTM and CDR2 as ANQGSEA.

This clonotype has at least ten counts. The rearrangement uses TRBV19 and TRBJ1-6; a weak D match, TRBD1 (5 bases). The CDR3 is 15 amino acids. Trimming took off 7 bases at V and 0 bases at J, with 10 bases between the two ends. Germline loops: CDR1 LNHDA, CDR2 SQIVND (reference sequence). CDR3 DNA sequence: TGTGCCAGTAAACAGGAAAGCTCCTATAATTCACCCCTCCACTTT. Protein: CASKQESSYNSPLHF.

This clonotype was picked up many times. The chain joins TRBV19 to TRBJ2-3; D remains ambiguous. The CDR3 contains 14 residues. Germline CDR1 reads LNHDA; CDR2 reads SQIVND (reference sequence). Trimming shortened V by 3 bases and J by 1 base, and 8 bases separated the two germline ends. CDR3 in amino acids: CASSIGQGTDTQYF. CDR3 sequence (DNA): TGTGCCAGTAGTATTGGCCAGGGCACAGATACGCAGTATTTT.

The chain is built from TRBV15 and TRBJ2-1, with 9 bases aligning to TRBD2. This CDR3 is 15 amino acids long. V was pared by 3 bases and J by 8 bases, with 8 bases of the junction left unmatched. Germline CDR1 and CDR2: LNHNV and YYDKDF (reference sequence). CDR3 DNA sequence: TGTGCCACCAGCAGCATTAGCGGGAGACGTCATGAGCAGTTCTTC. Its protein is CATSSISGRRHEQFF.

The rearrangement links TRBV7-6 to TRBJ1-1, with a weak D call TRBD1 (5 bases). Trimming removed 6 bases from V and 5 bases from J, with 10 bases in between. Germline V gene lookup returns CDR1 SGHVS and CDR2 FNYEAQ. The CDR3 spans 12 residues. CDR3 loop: CASRGQGTEAFF. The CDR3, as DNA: TGTGCCAGCAGGGGGCAGGGTACTGAAGCTTTCTTT.

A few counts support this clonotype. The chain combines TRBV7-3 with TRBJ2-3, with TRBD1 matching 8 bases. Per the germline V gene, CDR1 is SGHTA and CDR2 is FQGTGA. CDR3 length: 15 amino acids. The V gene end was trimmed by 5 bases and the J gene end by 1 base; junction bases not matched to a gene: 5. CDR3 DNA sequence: TGTGCCAGCAGCACCGGACAGGGACGCACAGATACGCAGTATTTT. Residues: CASSTGQGRTDTQYF.

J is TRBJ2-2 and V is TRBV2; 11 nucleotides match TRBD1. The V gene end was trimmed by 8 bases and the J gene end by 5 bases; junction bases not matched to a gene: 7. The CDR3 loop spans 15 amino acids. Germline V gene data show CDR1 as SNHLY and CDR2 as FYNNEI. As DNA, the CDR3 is TGTGCCAGCTGCGGACAGGGGGCGATTACCGGGGAGCTGTTTTTT. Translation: CASCGQGAITGELFF.

This chain's CDR3 is CATSEAGGSPYGYTF. The DNA of the CDR3 is TGTGCCACCAGTGAAGCCGGGGGCAGTCCCTACGGCTACACCTTC. V gene TRBV24-1 combines with J gene TRBJ1-2; D might be TRBD1 (6 bases). Germline V CDR1 and CDR2: KGHDR, SFDVKD. CDR3 size: 15 residues. The V gene lost 4 bases and the J gene lost 8 bases, with 19 bases spanning the gap.

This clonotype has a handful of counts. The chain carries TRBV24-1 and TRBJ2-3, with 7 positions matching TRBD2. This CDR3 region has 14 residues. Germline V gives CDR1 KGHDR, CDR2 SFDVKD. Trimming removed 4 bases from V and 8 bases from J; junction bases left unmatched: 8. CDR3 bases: TGTGCCACCAGTGAGCGTACTAGCGTTGCTACGCAGTATTTT. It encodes CATSERTSVATQYF.

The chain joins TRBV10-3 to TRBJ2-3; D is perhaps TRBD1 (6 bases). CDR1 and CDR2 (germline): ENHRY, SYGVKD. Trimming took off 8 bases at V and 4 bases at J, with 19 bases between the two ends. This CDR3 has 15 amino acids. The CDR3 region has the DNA TGTGCCATCTCTTGGGACAAAGCAAGCGCAGATACGCAGTATTTT. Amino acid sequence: CAISWDKASADTQYF.

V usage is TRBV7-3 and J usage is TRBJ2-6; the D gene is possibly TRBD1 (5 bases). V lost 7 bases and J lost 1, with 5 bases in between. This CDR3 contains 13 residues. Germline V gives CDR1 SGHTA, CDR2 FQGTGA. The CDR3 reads CASTGSGANVLTF. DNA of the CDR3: TGTGCCAGCACAGGGTCTGGGGCCAACGTCCTGACTTTC.

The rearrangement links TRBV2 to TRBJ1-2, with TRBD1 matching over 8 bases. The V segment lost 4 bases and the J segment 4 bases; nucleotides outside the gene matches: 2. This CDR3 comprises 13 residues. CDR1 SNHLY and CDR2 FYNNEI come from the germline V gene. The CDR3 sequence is CASSAQGAYGYTF. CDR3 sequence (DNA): TGTGCCAGCAGTGCCCAGGGGGCCTATGGCTACACCTTC.

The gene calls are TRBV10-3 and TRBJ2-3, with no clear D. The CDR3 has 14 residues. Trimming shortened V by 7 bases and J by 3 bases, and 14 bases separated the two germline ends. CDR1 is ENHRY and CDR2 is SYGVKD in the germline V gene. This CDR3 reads CAINAAIGTDTQYF. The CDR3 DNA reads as TGTGCCATCAATGCGGCCATAGGGACAGATACGCAGTATTTT.